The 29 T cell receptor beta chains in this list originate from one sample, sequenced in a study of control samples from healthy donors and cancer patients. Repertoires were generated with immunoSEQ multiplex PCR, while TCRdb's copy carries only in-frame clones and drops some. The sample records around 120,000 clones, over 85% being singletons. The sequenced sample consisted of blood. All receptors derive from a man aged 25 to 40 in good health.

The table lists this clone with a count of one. In DNA, the CDR3 is TGTGCCAGCAGTCTGACAGGGCCCGGGGAGCTGTTTTTT. Amino acid sequence: CASSLTGPGELFF. The chain links TRBV28 to TRBJ2-2; TRBD1 aligns across 7 bases. V shed 5 bases and J 6 bases; nucleotides not matched to a gene: 3. CDR3 length: 13 residues. Germline V gene lookup returns CDR1 MDHEN and CDR2 SYDVKM.

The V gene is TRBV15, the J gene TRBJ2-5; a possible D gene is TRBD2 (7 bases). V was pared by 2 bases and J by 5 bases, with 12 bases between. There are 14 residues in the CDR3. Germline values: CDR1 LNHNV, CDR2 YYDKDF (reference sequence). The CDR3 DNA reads TGTGCCACCAGCAGACGTGGGAGGGGGGAGACCCAGTACTTC. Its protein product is CATSRRGRGETQYF.

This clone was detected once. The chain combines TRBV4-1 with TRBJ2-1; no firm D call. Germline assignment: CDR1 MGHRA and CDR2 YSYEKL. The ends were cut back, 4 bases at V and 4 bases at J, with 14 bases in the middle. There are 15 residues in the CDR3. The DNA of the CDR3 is TGCGCCAGCAGCCCAGTCACCGGGCAGTACAATGAGCAGTTCTTC. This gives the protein CASSPVTGQYNEQFF.

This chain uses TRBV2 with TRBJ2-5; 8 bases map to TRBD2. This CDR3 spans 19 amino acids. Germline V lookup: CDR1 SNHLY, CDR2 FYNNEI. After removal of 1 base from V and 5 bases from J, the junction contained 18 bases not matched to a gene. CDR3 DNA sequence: TGTGCCAGCAGTGAAGTTCCGTCCGGGACTAGTAATCGGCGGGAGACCCAGTACTTC. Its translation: CASSEVPSGTSNRRETQYF.

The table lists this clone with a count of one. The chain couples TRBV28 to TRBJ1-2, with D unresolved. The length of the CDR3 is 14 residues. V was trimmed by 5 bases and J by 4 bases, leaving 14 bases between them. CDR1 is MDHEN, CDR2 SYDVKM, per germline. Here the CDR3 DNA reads TGTGCCAGCAGTCTGGAGTTCCCTAGCTATGGCTACACCTTC. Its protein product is CASSLEFPSYGYTF.

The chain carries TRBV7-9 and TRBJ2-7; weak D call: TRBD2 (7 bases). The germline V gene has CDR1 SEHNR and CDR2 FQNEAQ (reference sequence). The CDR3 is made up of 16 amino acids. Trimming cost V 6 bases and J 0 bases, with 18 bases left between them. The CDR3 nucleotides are TGTGCCAGCAGACCTGCCGGGGGGCCGAGCTCCTACGAGCAGTACTTC. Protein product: CASRPAGGPSSYEQYF.

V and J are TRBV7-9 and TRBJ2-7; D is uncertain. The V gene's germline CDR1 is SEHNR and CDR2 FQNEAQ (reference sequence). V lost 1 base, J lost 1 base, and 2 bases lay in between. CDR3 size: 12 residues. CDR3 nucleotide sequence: TGTGCCAGCAGCTTAGTTTCCTACGAGCAGTACTTC. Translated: CASSLVSYEQYF.

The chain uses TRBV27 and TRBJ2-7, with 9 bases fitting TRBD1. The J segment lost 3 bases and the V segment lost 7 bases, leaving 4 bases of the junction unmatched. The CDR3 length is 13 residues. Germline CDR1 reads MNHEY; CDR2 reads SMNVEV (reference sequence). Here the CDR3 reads CASTPTGGYEQYF. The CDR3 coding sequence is TGTGCCAGCACCCCGACAGGGGGCTACGAGCAGTACTTC.

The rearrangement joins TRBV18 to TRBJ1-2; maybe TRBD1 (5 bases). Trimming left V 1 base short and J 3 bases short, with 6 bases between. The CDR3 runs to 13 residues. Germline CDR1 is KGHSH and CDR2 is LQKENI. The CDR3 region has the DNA TGTGCCAGCTCACCACGAGGGGACTATGGCTACACCTTC. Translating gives CASSPRGDYGYTF.

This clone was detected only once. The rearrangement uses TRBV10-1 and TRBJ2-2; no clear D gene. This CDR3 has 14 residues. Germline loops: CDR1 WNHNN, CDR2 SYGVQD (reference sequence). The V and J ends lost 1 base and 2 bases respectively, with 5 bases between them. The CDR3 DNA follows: TGCGCCAGCAGTGAGTTAGGTAACACCGGGGAGCTGTTTTTT. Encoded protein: CASSELGNTGELFF.

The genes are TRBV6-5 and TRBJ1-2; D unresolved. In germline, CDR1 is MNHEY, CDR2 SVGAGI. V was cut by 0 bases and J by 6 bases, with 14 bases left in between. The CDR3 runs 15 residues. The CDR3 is CASSYSGESPNGYTF. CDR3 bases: TGTGCCAGCAGTTACTCTGGGGAGAGCCCGAATGGCTACACCTTC.

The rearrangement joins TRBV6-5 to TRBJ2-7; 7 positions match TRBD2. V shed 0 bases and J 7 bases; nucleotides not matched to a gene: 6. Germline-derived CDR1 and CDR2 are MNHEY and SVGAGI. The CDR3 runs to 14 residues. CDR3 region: CASSYSNPGGEQYF. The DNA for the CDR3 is TGTGCCAGCAGTTACTCAAATCCGGGAGGAGAGCAGTACTTC.

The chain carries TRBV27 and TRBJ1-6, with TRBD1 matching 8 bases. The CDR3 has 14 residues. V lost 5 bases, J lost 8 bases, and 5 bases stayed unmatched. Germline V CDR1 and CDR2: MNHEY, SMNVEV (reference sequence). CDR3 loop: CASSPDRGYSPLHF. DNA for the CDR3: TGTGCCAGCAGTCCCGACAGGGGCTATTCACCCCTCCACTTT.

Written as DNA, the CDR3 is TGTGCCAGCAGCTCGAGTCTGCAGGGGGGAGAAAAACTGTTTTTT. Translating gives CASSSSLQGGEKLFF. The chain uses TRBV9 and TRBJ1-4; TRBD1 matches at 7 bases. The germline V gene encodes CDR1 SGDLS and CDR2 YYNGEE. V trimming: 4 bases; J trimming: 8 bases; junction bases outside the gene matches: 11. This CDR3 contains 15 residues.

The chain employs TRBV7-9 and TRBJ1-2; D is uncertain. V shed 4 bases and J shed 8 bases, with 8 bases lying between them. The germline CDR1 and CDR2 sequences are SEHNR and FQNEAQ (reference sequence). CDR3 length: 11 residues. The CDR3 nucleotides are TGTGCCAGCAGCTCATCGGGCGGCTACACCTTC. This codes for CASSSSGGYTF.

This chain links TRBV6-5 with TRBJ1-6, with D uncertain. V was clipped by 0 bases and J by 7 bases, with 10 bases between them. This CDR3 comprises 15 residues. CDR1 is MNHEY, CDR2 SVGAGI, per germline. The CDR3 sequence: CASSYSNRVNSPLHF. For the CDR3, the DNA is TGTGCCAGCAGTTACTCGAATCGGGTAAATTCACCCCTCCACTTT.

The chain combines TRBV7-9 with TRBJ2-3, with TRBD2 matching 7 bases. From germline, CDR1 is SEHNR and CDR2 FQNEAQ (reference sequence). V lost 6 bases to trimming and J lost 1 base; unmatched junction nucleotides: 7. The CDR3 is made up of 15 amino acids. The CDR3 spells CASSPRGVGTDTQYF. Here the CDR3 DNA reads TGTGCCAGCAGTCCTCGGGGGGTGGGCACAGATACGCAGTATTTT.

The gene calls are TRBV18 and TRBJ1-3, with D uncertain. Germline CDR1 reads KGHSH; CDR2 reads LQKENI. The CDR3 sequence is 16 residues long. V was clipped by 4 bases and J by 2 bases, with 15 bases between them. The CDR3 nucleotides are TGTGCCAGCTCACTTGGCCCGCTTTCGGCTGGAAACACCATATATTTT. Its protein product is CASSLGPLSAGNTIYF. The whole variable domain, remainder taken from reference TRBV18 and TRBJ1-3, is NAGVMQNPRHLVRRRGQEARLRCSPMKGHSHVYWYRQLPEEGLKFMVYLQKENIIDESGMPKERFSAEFPKEGPSILRIQQVVRGDSAAYFCASSLGPLSAGNTIYFGEGSWLTVV.

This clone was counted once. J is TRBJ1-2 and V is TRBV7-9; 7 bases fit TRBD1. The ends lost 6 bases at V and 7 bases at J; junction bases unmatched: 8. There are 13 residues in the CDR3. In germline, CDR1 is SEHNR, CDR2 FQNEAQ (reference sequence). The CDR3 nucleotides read TGTGCCAGCAGTTACACAGGGGAAGGTGGCTACACCTTC. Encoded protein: CASSYTGEGGYTF.

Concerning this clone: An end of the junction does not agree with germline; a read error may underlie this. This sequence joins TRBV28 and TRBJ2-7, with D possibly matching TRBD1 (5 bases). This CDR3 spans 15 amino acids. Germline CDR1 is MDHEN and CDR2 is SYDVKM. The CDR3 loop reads CASSLGKGLSYEQYF. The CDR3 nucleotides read TGTGCCAGCAGTTTGGGGAAGGGGCTCTCCTATGAGCAGTACTTC.

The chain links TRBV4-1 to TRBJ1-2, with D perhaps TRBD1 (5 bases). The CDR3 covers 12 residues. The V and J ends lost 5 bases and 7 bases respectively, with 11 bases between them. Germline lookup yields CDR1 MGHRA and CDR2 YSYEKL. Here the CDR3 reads CASSDRGLGYTF. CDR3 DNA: TGCGCCAGCAGCGATCGGGGACTTGGCTACACCTTC.

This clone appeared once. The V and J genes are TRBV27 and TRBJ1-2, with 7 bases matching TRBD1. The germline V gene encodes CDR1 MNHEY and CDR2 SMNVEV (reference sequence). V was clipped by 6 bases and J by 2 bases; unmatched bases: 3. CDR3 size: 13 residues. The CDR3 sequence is CASSLQGNYGYTF. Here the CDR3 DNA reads TGTGCCAGCAGCCTACAGGGGAACTATGGCTACACCTTC.

DNA for the CDR3: TGTGCCAGTAGGACCATTCTTTCGACAGTGAACACTGAAGCTTTCTTT. Translated, it gives CASRTILSTVNTEAFF. V usage is TRBV19 and J usage is TRBJ1-1; D is perhaps TRBD1 (5 bases). The CDR3 runs to 16 residues. Germline V gives CDR1 LNHDA, CDR2 SQIVND (reference sequence). Trimming removed 6 bases at V and 0 bases at J, with 17 bases between.

The CDR3 bases are TGTGCCAGCAGTTCCCACGATCTTCAGGGTGGAAACACCATATATTTT. Protein: CASSSHDLQGGNTIYF. The chain combines TRBV27 with TRBJ1-3, with D maybe TRBD1 (5 bases). Germline assignment: CDR1 MNHEY and CDR2 SMNVEV (reference sequence). The CDR3 has 16 amino acids. V lost 4 bases to trimming and J lost 3 bases, with 16 bases between them.

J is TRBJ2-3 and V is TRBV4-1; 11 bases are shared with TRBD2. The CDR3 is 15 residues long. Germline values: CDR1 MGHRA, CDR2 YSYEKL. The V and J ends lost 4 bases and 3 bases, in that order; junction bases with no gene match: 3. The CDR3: CASSPLAGGTDTQYF. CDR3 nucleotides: TGCGCCAGCAGCCCTCTAGCGGGGGGAACAGATACGCAGTATTTT.

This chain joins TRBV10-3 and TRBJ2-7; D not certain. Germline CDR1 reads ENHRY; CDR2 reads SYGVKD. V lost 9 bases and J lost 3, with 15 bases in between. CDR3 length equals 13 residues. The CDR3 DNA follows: TGTGCCATACAGCCATCCTTAGGCTACGAGCAGTACTTC. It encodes CAIQPSLGYEQYF.

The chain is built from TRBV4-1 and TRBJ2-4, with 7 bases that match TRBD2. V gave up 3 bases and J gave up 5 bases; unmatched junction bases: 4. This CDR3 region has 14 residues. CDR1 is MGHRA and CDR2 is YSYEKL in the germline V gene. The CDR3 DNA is TGCGCCAGCAGCCAGGAGGGAGGGGAAAACATTCAGTACTTC. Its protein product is CASSQEGGENIQYF.

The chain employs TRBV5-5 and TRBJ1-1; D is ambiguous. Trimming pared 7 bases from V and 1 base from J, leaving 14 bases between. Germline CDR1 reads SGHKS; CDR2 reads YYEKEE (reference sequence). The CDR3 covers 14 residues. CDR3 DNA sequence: TGTGCCAGCGTCACGTCGGCAGGGAACACTGAAGCTTTCTTT. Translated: CASVTSAGNTEAFF.

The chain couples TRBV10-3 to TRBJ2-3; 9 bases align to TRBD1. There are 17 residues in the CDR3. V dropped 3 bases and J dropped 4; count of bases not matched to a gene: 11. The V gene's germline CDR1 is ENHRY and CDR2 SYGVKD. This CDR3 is CAISETPGTGIPDTQYF. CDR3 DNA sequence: TGTGCCATCAGTGAAACCCCCGGGACAGGGATCCCAGATACGCAGTATTTT.